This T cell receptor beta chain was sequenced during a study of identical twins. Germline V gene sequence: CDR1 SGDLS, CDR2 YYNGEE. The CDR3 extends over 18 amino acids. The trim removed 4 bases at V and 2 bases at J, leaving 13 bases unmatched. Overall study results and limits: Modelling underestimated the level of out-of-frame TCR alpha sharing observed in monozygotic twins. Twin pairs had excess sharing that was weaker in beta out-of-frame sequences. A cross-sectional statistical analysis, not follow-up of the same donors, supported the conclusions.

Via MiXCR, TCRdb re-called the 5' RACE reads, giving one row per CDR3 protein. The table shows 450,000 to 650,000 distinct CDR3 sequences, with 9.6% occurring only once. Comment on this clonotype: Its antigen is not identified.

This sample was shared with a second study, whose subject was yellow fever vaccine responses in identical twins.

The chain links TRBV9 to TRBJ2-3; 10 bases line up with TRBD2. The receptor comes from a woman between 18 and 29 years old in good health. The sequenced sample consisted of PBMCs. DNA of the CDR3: TGTGCCAGCAGCCCCGGGACTAGCGCGGCCCTTATCACAGATACGCAGTATTTT. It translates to CASSPGTSAALITDTQYF.